The clone carrying this T cell receptor (beta chain) turned up a few times. This CDR3 has 13 residues. CDR1 MRHNA and CDR2 SNTAGT come from the germline V gene. V dropped 9 bases and J dropped 8; count of bases not matched to a gene: 7. This sample is drawn from a study of early T cells in non-severe SARS-CoV-2 infection. TCRdb re-derived calls from the 5' RACE reads in MiXCR, one entry per CDR3 protein. The sample holds 90,000 to 120,000 distinct CDR3 sequences, 11% seen once. Sequencing was done on a sample of whole blood. The rearrangement links TRBV6-4 to TRBJ1-6, with 7 nucleotides matching TRBD1. The receptor comes from an adult who was a healthcare worker with PCR-confirmed SARS-CoV-2 infection or an uninfected control (not recorded which). In DNA form, the CDR3 reads TGTGCCAGGAAACCTACAGGGGATTCACCCCTCCACTTT. Protein product: CARKPTGDSPLHF.